The 12 T cell receptor beta chains listed next were all sequenced from one sample in a study of blood T cell repertoires in COVID-19. Sequenced by immunoSEQ multiplex PCR; TCRdb stores in-frame clones only, minus some. This table has about 200,000 clones, 70% to 90% appearing once. Sample: peripheral blood. The receptors stem from a man aged 55 to 70 with acute or convalescent COVID-19.

A single count supports this clone. The chain has TRBV5-6 and TRBJ2-7; 9 bases match TRBD2. V lost 0 bases and J lost 0; bases outside the gene matches: 4. CDR1 SGHDT and CDR2 YYEEEE come from the germline V gene. The CDR3 covers 16 residues. The CDR3 reads CASSLGLAESSYEQYF. The CDR3 nucleotides are TGTGCCAGCAGCTTGGGACTAGCGGAGAGCTCCTACGAGCAGTACTTC.

V and J are TRBV6-6 and TRBJ2-1, with TRBD2 matching over 8 bases. This CDR3 is built from 14 residues. Trimming at V came to 4 bases and at J to 7 bases, leaving 6 bases not matched to a gene. The germline V gene encodes CDR1 MNHNY and CDR2 SVGAGI (reference sequence). CDR3 loop: CASSSGLAGNEQFF. Here the CDR3 DNA reads TGTGCCAGCAGTTCCGGACTAGCTGGGAATGAGCAGTTCTTC.

J is TRBJ1-5 and V is TRBV19; no clear D. The germline CDR1 and CDR2 sequences are LNHDA and SQIVND (reference sequence). The CDR3 totals 15 residues. Trimming cost V 3 bases and J 0 bases, with 9 bases left between them. The DNA of the CDR3 is TGTGCCAGTAGTATGAGCACTTATAGCAATCAGCCCCAGCATTTT. This translates into CASSMSTYSNQPQHF.

This clone was seen a single time. This chain uses TRBV6-5 with TRBJ1-2; 9 nucleotides agree with TRBD1. CDR1 and CDR2 from the germline V gene are MNHEY and SVGAGI. V shed 6 bases and J 3 bases; nucleotides not matched to a gene: 8. This CDR3 is built from 15 residues. This CDR3 reads CASRIRDREDYGYTF. In DNA form, the CDR3 reads TGTGCCAGCAGGATCCGGGACAGGGAAGACTATGGCTACACCTTC.

The chain recombines TRBV27 with TRBJ2-7, with 10 positions matching TRBD1. The germline V gene has CDR1 MNHEY and CDR2 SMNVEV (reference sequence). The V segment lost 2 bases and the J segment 3 bases; nucleotides outside the gene matches: 7. The CDR3 is made up of 16 amino acids. The CDR3 DNA is TGTGCCAGCAGTTTAATCCGCGGACAGGGGGTCTACGAGCAGTACTTC. Protein: CASSLIRGQGVYEQYF.

The rearrangement links TRBV4-3 to TRBJ2-3, with 11 nucleotides matching TRBD2. V was clipped by 4 bases and J by 5 bases; unmatched bases: 5. Germline CDR1 LGHNA, CDR2 YSLEER. There are 15 residues in the CDR3. CDR3 sequence: CASSLGTSGGDTQYF. The DNA for the CDR3 is TGCGCCAGCAGCCTTGGGACTAGCGGAGGAGATACGCAGTATTTT.

This clone was seen only once. V and J are TRBV5-1 and TRBJ2-1; TRBD2 aligns across 15 bases. Trimming at V came to 4 bases and at J to 7 bases, leaving 3 bases not matched to a gene. The germline gives CDR1 SGHRS, CDR2 YFSETQ. The CDR3 spans 15 residues. CDR3 amino acids: CASSDGTSGRNEQFF. The CDR3 DNA reads TGCGCCAGCAGCGACGGGACTAGCGGGAGGAATGAGCAGTTCTTC.

The chain recombines TRBV2 with TRBJ1-2; TRBD1 agrees at 9 bases. The trim removed 8 bases at V and 4 bases at J, leaving 8 bases unmatched. There are 14 residues in the CDR3. CDR1 is SNHLY and CDR2 is FYNNEI in the germline V gene. The CDR3 loop reads CASDQTGGSYGYTF. Written as DNA, the CDR3 is TGTGCCAGCGACCAGACAGGGGGGAGCTATGGCTACACCTTC.

V is TRBV6-6 and J is TRBJ2-7; 7 bases match TRBD1. The V gene's germline CDR1 is MNHNY and CDR2 SVGAGI (reference sequence). This CDR3 has 16 amino acids. The trim removed 2 bases at V and 7 bases at J, leaving 14 bases unmatched. The CDR3 protein is CASSYNPGQYLWEQYF. For the CDR3, the DNA is TGTGCCAGCAGTTACAACCCGGGACAGTACTTATGGGAGCAGTACTTC.

The rearrangement links TRBV19 to TRBJ2-3; a weak D match, TRBD2 (7 bases). The V gene's germline CDR1 is LNHDA and CDR2 SQIVND (reference sequence). With 9 bases removed from V and 1 base from J, the gap between germline ends came to 14 bases. This CDR3 is 14 amino acids long. The CDR3 here is CASWGGRGTDTQYF. The CDR3 DNA follows: TGTGCCAGCTGGGGGGGCAGGGGCACAGATACGCAGTATTTT.

The V gene is TRBV19, the J gene TRBJ2-1, with 7 bases matching TRBD2. Trimming removed 1 base from V and 7 bases from J; junction bases left unmatched: 10. Germline V gives CDR1 LNHDA, CDR2 SQIVND (reference sequence). The CDR3 has 16 amino acids. CDR3 nucleotide sequence: TGTGCCAGTAGTATAGGGTTAGGACTAGGGAGTAATGAGCAGTTCTTC. Translation: CASSIGLGLGSNEQFF.

The gene calls are TRBV10-3 and TRBJ2-2; no clear D. Germline CDR1 and CDR2: ENHRY and SYGVKD. V lost 11 bases and J lost 2, with 9 bases in between. CDR3 size: 12 residues. The CDR3 loop is CAGGSNTGELFF. CDR3 nucleotides: TGTGCCGGCGGATCCAACACCGGGGAGCTGTTTTTT.